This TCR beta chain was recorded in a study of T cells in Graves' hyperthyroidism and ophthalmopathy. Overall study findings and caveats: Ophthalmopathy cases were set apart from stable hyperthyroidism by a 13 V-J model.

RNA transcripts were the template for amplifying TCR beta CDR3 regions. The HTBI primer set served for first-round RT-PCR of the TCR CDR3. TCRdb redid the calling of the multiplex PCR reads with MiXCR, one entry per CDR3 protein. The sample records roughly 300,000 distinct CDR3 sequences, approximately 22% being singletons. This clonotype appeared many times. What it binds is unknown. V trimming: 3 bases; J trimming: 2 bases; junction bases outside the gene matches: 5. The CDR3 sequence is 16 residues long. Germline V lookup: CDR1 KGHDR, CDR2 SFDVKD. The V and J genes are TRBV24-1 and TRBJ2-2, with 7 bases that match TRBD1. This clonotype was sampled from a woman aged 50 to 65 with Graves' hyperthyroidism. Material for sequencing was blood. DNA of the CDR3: TGTGCCACCAGTGATCCCACAGGGGCCAACACCGGGGAGCTGTTTTTT. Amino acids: CATSDPTGANTGELFF.